This TCR beta chain was captured in a study of cytomegalovirus exposure and HLA in healthy donors. This clone was seen at least ten times. What it recognizes is unknown. Study findings and constraints: The TCR clusters that emerged in the first cohort tended, a later analysis found, to co-occur in the roughly 110 validation repertoires. Rarity characterized most TCR sequences, yet some public TCRs appeared in many donors. Listed as cytomegalovirus-associated were 150 or so TCR beta chains.

Using immunoSEQ multiplex PCR, the repertoire was profiled, and TCRdb retains in-frame clones only, with some absent. Seen here are about 120,000 clones, more than 75% observed once, and the top ten hold 2.1%. The donors were part of the validation cohort of 120 subjects. That cohort was separate from the first cohort, which comprised fewer than 800 subjects. Germline lookup yields CDR1 SNHLY and CDR2 FYNNEI. The CDR3 spans 16 residues. The V and J ends lost 10 bases and 3 bases, in that order; junction bases with no gene match: 15. The sequenced sample was PBMCs. The TCR comes from a woman aged 25-40 years in good health and CMV-seronegative. This rearrangement joins TRBV2 to TRBJ2-7, with 10 bases fitting TRBD2. For the CDR3, the DNA is TGTGCCATTCCCTCAGCGGGGGGGGAGGCCGGCTACGAGCAGTACTTC. Translating gives CAIPSAGGEAGYEQYF.